This TCR beta chain stems from a study of breast tumors, draining lymph nodes, adjacent tissues. Overall study findings and caveats: Tumor TCR diversity was below lymph nodes but above nontumor tissue.

Each CDR3 protein gets one entry after TCRdb re-called the multiplex PCR reads with MiXCR. The table records about 140,000 distinct CDR3 sequences, 32% of them present only once. The lymph nodes were axillary draining lymph nodes from breast cancer patients. Unmatched junction bases numbered 6, after V lost 5 bases and J lost 5 bases. The CDR3 consists of 14 residues. Germline-derived CDR1 and CDR2 are MNHEY and SMNVEV (reference sequence). This clonotype was picked up many times. Its antigen is still unknown. The origin of this receptor is a female donor with breast cancer. Some clones in this sample may be carry-over from other donors' samples. Sequenced input: axillary lymph node tissue. The gene calls are TRBV27 and TRBJ1-2; TRBD1 aligns across 9 bases. The CDR3 spells CASSPQGALYGYTF. The CDR3 DNA reads as TGTGCCAGCAGTCCACAGGGGGCGCTTTATGGCTACACCTTC.